A selection of T cell receptor beta chains follows, all from one sample in a study of blood T cell repertoires in COVID-19. Sequencing used immunoSEQ multiplex PCR; TCRdb keeps in-frame clones, though not all of them. The sample records approximately 300,000 clones, 80% to 90% being singletons. The sequenced sample was peripheral blood. The receptors come from a man under 40 with acute or convalescent COVID-19. Each CDR3 is given with its conserved first and last residue. Each record gives: clone size, J gene, D gene, V gene, CDR3 protein, CDR3 DNA. The D gene is left open where the match is weak. Size values are once, few and many counts, or a class for expanded clones, and some rows have none.

few | TRBJ1-6 | . | TRBV5-1 | CASSLGGRDSPLHF | TGCGCCAGCAGCTTGGGAGGGAGGGATTCACCCCTCCACTTT
. | TRBJ2-6 | TRBD1 | TRBV2 | CARGGQGASGANVLTF | TGTGCACGCGGGGGACAGGGGGCCTCTGGGGCCAACGTCCTGACTTTC
. | TRBJ2-1 | . | TRBV11-3 | CASSLFSGGIYNEQFF | TGTGCCAGCAGCTTATTTTCAGGGGGGATCTACAATGAGCAGTTCTTC
. | TRBJ2-7 | . | TRBV6-5 | CASRDTGLAYEQYF | TGTGCCAGCAGGGATACAGGGCTGGCCTACGAGCAGTACTTC
. | TRBJ2-1 | . | TRBV6-5 | CASSYPGTRVNEQFF | TGTGCCAGCAGTTACCCAGGAACTAGGGTCAATGAGCAGTTCTTC
. | TRBJ1-1 | . | TRBV30 | CAWNQRRVQAAFF | TGTGCCTGGAACCAACGGCGGGTGCAGGCGGCTTTCTTT
. | TRBJ1-2 | . | TRBV3-1/TRBV3-2 | CASSLEGADGYTF | TGTGCCAGCAGCCTCGAGGGAGCCGACGGCTACACCTTC
. | TRBJ1-2 | TRBD1 | TRBV5-1 | CASSLATGEDGYTF | TGCGCCAGCAGCTTGGCCACAGGGGAGGATGGCTACACCTTC
. | TRBJ2-1 | . | TRBV6-5 | CASSHRQATYNEQFF | TGTGCCAGCAGCCACCGACAGGCCACCTACAATGAGCAGTTCTTC
. | TRBJ2-1 | . | TRBV2 | CASRTQGGGTYNEQFF | TGTGCCAGCAGGACACAGGGCGGCGGCACCTACAATGAGCAGTTCTTC
. | TRBJ1-1 | . | TRBV24-1 | CATSSPGTEAFF | TGTGCCACCAGTTCCCCGGGCACTGAAGCTTTCTTT
. | TRBJ2-7 | TRBD1 | TRBV7-9 | CASSSLGTGAYEQYF | TGTGCCAGCAGCTCCCTTGGGACAGGGGCCTACGAGCAGTACTTC
. | TRBJ2-1 | TRBD2 | TRBV4-1 | CASRDTSGAYSYNEQFF | TGCGCCAGCAGGGACACTAGCGGGGCTTACTCCTACAATGAGCAGTTCTTC
. | TRBJ2-3 | TRBD2 | TRBV7-9 | CASASGGLTDTQYF | TGTGCCAGCGCTAGCGGGGGGCTCACAGATACGCAGTATTTT
. | TRBJ1-1 | . | TRBV28 | CASTQTGVGAFF | TGTGCCAGCACTCAAACGGGGGTTGGAGCTTTCTTT
. | TRBJ2-1 | . | TRBV2 | CASRVTGWNEQFF | TGTGCCAGCCGAGTGACAGGTTGGAATGAGCAGTTCTTC
few | TRBJ1-6 | . | TRBV19 | CASSILSAASSYNSPLHF | TGTGCCAGTAGTATTTTATCGGCGGCGAGCTCCTATAATTCACCCCTCCACTTT
. | TRBJ1-4 | . | TRBV6-5 | CASSLQGSNEKLFF | TGTGCCAGCAGTCTACAGGGCTCTAATGAAAAACTGTTTTTT
. | TRBJ2-1 | . | TRBV7-3 | CASSPGDRYNEQFF | TGTGCCAGCTCCCCGGGGGACCGATACAATGAGCAGTTCTTC
once | TRBJ2-5 | TRBD2 | TRBV5-6 | CASSWGSGLAETQYF | TGTGCCAGCAGCTGGGGATCGGGACTAGCAGAGACCCAGTACTTC
. | TRBJ1-2 | . | TRBV6-1 | CASSEGLAGVGYTF | TGTGCCAGCAGTGAAGGGTTGGCAGGGGTTGGCTACACCTTC
. | TRBJ2-7 | TRBD2 | TRBV4-2 | CASSPGAGGHQPLEQYF | TGTGCCAGCAGCCCTGGGGCGGGGGGACACCAACCCCTCGAGCAGTACTTC
. | TRBJ1-1 | . | TRBV19 | CASRQNTEAFF | TGTGCCAGTAGACAGAACACTGAAGCTTTCTTT
. | TRBJ2-4 | . | TRBV28 | CASGNSDTTIQYF | TGTGCCAGCGGAAATTCAGACACAACAATTCAGTACTTC
. | TRBJ1-2 | . | TRBV30 | CAWSYSQGTGYTF | TGTGCCTGGAGTTACAGTCAAGGTACTGGCTACACCTTC
. | TRBJ2-7 | TRBD1 | TRBV5-1 | CASSFQGADDEQYF | TGCGCCAGCAGCTTCCAGGGGGCAGATGACGAGCAGTACTTC
. | TRBJ1-2 | . | TRBV28 | CASSLGGPRAGVGGYTF | TGTGCCAGCAGTTTAGGAGGTCCCCGCGCTGGGGTTGGTGGCTACACCTTC
. | TRBJ1-2 | . | TRBV28 | CASSLGSGHYGYTF | TGTGCCAGCAGTTTGGGCAGCGGTCACTATGGCTACACCTTC
. | TRBJ1-1 | . | TRBV12-3/TRBV12-4 | CASSLDINTEAFF | TGTGCCAGCAGTCTGGACATCAACACTGAAGCTTTCTTT
. | TRBJ2-7 | . | TRBV3-1/TRBV3-2 | CASSQDWARYYEQYF | TGTGCCAGCAGCCAAGATTGGGCCAGGTACTACGAGCAGTACTTC
. | TRBJ2-1 | . | TRBV3-1/TRBV3-2 | CASSQGSGTPDNEQFF | TGTGCCAGCAGCCAAGGCAGCGGAACACCCGACAATGAGCAGTTCTTC
few | TRBJ1-4 | TRBD1 | TRBV2 | CASSVQGNAEKLFF | TGTGCCAGCAGTGTACAGGGGAACGCGGAAAAACTGTTTTTT
. | TRBJ2-1 | . | TRBV7-3 | CASSLTAREQFF | TGTGCCAGCAGCTTAACCGCGCGGGAGCAGTTCTTC
. | TRBJ2-7 | . | TRBV7-9 | CASSRDGTPTGEQYF | TGTGCCAGCAGCAGAGACGGGACTCCCACGGGGGAGCAGTACTTC
. | TRBJ2-2 | . | TRBV5-6 | CASSLGASGWNTGELFF | TGTGCCAGCAGCTTGGGAGCTTCAGGGTGGAACACCGGGGAGCTGTTTTTT
. | TRBJ2-1 | TRBD2 | TRBV3-1/TRBV3-2 | CASSQGLANEQFF | TGTGCCAGCAGCCAGGGACTAGCCAATGAGCAGTTCTTC
. | TRBJ2-1 | TRBD2 | TRBV27 | CASSLGLDNNEQFF | TGTGCCAGCAGCCTCGGACTAGATAACAATGAGCAGTTCTTC
. | TRBJ2-7 | TRBD2 | TRBV19 | CASSITSGSSYEQYF | TGTGCCAGTAGTATAACGAGCGGGAGCTCCTACGAGCAGTACTTC
. | TRBJ2-1 | TRBD2 | TRBV19 | CASSPRTSGIFYNEQFF | TGTGCCAGTAGTCCGCGGACTAGCGGGATTTTCTACAATGAGCAGTTCTTC
. | TRBJ1-5 | . | TRBV27 | CASKSGTTLNQPQHF | TGTGCCAGCAAGTCAGGGACAACCCTCAATCAGCCCCAGCATTTT
. | TRBJ1-6 | . | TRBV28 | CASRGRGQINSPLHF | TGTGCCAGCAGGGGAAGAGGACAGATTAATTCACCCCTCCACTTT
few | TRBJ1-3 | TRBD1 | TRBV3-1/TRBV3-2 | CASSQRQGSHTIYF | TGTGCCAGCAGCCAGCGACAGGGAAGCCACACCATATATTTT
. | TRBJ1-1 | . | TRBV6-6 | CASSLGAGVLQTEAFF | TGTGCCAGCAGCCTGGGGGCAGGGGTCCTCCAAACTGAAGCTTTCTTT
. | TRBJ2-1 | . | TRBV10-1 | CASSALADSSYNEQFF | TGCGCCAGCAGCGCTCTGGCCGACAGCTCCTACAATGAGCAGTTCTTC
once | TRBJ2-1 | TRBD2 | TRBV30 | CAWSSASGHNEQFF | TGTGCCTGGAGTTCAGCTAGCGGACACAATGAGCAGTTCTTC
. | TRBJ2-5 | TRBD2 | TRBV19 | CASRRLAGAVGETQYF | TGTGCCAGTAGAAGACTAGCGGGGGCTGTCGGGGAGACCCAGTACTTC
. | TRBJ2-1 | TRBD2 | TRBV24-1 | CASARAGGIHNEQFF | TGTGCCTCCGCCAGGGCGGGAGGGATTCACAATGAGCAGTTCTTC
. | TRBJ2-7 | TRBD1 | TRBV6-5 | CASSFRGRPTSEQYF | TGTGCCAGCAGTTTCAGGGGGCGTCCAACCTCCGAGCAGTACTTC
. | TRBJ1-1 | TRBD1 | TRBV25-1 | CASTDRGQVTEAFF | TGTGCCAGCACGGACAGGGGGCAGGTCACTGAAGCTTTCTTT
. | TRBJ2-7 | . | TRBV28 | CASTNSGTRSYEQYF | TGTGCCAGCACTAATTCCGGGACAAGAAGCTACGAGCAGTACTTC
. | TRBJ2-7 | . | TRBV28 | CASKPGTISYEQYF | TGTGCCAGCAAGCCAGGAACGATATCCTACGAGCAGTACTTC
. | TRBJ1-6 | TRBD1 | TRBV5-1 | CASSPGTGANSPLHF | TGCGCCAGCAGCCCTGGGACAGGAGCAAATTCACCCCTCCACTTT
. | TRBJ1-5 | . | TRBV5-6 | CASSLAAGQFNQPQHF | TGTGCCAGCAGCTTGGCGGCGGGGCAATTCAATCAGCCCCAGCATTTT
. | TRBJ2-3 | . | TRBV12-3/TRBV12-4 | CASSFFGSDTQYF | TGTGCCAGCAGTTTTTTCGGGTCCGATACGCAGTATTTT